This T cell receptor (beta chain) is from a study of blood T cell repertoires in COVID-19. Study details: In each case, the material was cDNA or gDNA derived from T cells, B-cell-depleted T cells, or PBMCs.

In the original analysis: The assay estimated nucleated cells by amplifying reference gene primers. Method: immunoSEQ multiplex PCR; TCRdb's copy keeps in-frame clones and lacks some. The DNA gave D and trimming, while V, J and clone size come from that table. The sample lists approximately 120,000 clones, 85% to 90% occurring once. Germline V gene sequence: CDR1 MNHEY, CDR2 SVGAGI. The CDR3 is made up of 14 amino acids. V shed 7 bases and J 6 bases; nucleotides not matched to a gene: 8. The rearrangement uses TRBV6-5 and TRBJ2-2; 7 bases line up with TRBD1. Input material: peripheral blood. This receptor was identified in a human donor with acute or convalescent COVID-19. The donor label of this sample is uncertain. The CDR3 DNA reads TGTGCCAGCACCACAGGGCAGGGGGCCGGGGAGCTGTTTTTT. The encoded protein is CASTTGQGAGELFF.